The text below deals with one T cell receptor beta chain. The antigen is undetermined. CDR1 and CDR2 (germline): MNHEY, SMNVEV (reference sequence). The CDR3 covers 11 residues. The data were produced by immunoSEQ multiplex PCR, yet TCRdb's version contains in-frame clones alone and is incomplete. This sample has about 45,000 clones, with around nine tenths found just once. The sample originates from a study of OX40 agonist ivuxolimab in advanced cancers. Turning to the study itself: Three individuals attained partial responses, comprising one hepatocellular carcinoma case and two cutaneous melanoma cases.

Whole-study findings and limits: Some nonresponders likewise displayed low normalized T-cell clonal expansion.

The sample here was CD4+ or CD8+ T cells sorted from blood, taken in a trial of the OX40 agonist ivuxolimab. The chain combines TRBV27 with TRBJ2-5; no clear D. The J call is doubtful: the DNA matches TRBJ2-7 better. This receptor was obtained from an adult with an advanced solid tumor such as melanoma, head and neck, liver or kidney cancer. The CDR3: CASRSTYEQYF. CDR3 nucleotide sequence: TGTGCCAGCAGAAGTACCTACGAGCAGTACTTC.